This T cell receptor beta chain was sequenced for a study of identical twins. General study results and limits: Among out-of-frame alpha sequences shared by twins, low generation probability occurred in excess. Recombination models fit unrelated individuals' TCR alpha sharing but underestimated twins'.

Germline V gives CDR1 LGHDT, CDR2 YNNKEL (reference sequence). V lost 1 base to trimming and J lost 4 bases; unmatched junction nucleotides: 7. The CDR3 totals 16 residues. In every case, the donor was a healthy Caucasian. This clonotype was picked up a small number of times. Its antigen is not identified. A universal primer site was created by template switching, with the cDNA bearing unique molecular identifiers. TCRdb reanalysed the 5' RACE reads using MiXCR and keeps one entry per CDR3 protein. The data contain 1.5 million to 2 million distinct CDR3 sequences, about 32% of them singletons. This chain joins TRBV3-1 and TRBJ2-7; 10 positions match TRBD2. The clonotype comes from a newborn girl in good health. Sequenced input: cord blood. For the CDR3, the DNA is TGTGCCAGCAGCCAAGGAATGGGACTAGCGAAGTACGAGCAGTACTTC. Amino acid sequence: CASSQGMGLAKYEQYF.